Below are 26 T cell receptor beta chains sequenced from a single sample in a study of long-term antiretroviral therapy in people with HIV (dated by TCRdb to between 2021 and 2024). The immunoSEQ hsTCRB v3.0 assay was used at survey level resolution to sequence the TRB variable region. TCRdb stores this immuneACCESS table with in-frame sequences only. Part of the clones is absent; in the studies checked, under half of the shortfall reflects unresolved V genes, and no reason is known for the rest. A total of under 50,000 clones appear in this sample, around 88% of them only once. In total, the top ten clones hold around 3.9% of the sample. This material consisted of unsorted PBMCs, taken just before starting antiretroviral therapy. These receptors came from a woman younger than 35 with HIV.

The chain has TRBV5-4 and TRBJ2-1, with 15 bases matching TRBD2. This CDR3 has 18 residues. Trimming cost V 4 bases and J 9 bases; bases outside gene matches: 14. CDR1 SGHNT and CDR2 YYREEE come from the germline V gene (reference sequence). The chain's CDR3 is CASSSPGTSGRNFGEQFF. CDR3 DNA: TGTGCCAGCAGCAGCCCCGGGACTAGCGGGAGGAACTTCGGTGAGCAGTTCTTC.

In its sample, this clone was seen a few times. The chain carries TRBV7-3 and TRBJ1-5, with D possibly TRBD1 on 6 matching bases. Looked up from germline, CDR1 is SGHTA and CDR2 is FQGTGA. The CDR3 is 13 residues long. V was shortened by 5 bases and J by 4 bases, with 9 bases between the two germline ends. The CDR3 DNA sequence: TGTGCCAGCAGCGGACAGCTAAATCAGCCCCAGCATTTT. Residues: CASSGQLNQPQHF.

A few counts support this clone. The chain combines TRBV7-2 with TRBJ2-7; tentatively, D is TRBD2 (7 bases). The ends were cut back, 8 bases at V and 1 base at J, with 21 bases in the middle. Germline lookup yields CDR1 SGHTA and CDR2 FQGNSA. The CDR3 totals 16 residues. CDR3 nucleotides: TGTGCCAGCCTACCCGGGGGGCTAGCGAGTTCCTACGAGCAGTACTTC. It codes for CASLPGGLASSYEQYF.

This chain's CDR3 is CASGHGRNTEAFF. The CDR3 DNA sequence: TGTGCCAGCGGTCACGGACGTAACACTGAAGCTTTCTTT. V usage is TRBV9 and J usage is TRBJ1-1, with no clear D. CDR1 is SGDLS and CDR2 is YYNGEE in the germline V gene. Trimming left V 7 bases short and J 2 bases short, with 12 bases between. CDR3 length: 13 residues.

This clone appeared a few times. V is TRBV28 and J is TRBJ1-5; no reliable D call. V gave up 3 bases and J gave up 9 bases, with 6 bases separating them. In germline, CDR1 is MDHEN, CDR2 SYDVKM. CDR3 length: 11 residues. This CDR3 reads CASSLGGPQHF. CDR3 DNA: TGTGCCAGCAGTTTGGGAGGGCCCCAGCATTTT.

This chain connects TRBV6-4 to TRBJ1-1; D gene uncertain. The CDR3 is 13 amino acids. Per germline, CDR1 MRHNA and CDR2 SNTAGT. V was clipped by 3 bases and J by 4 bases, with 9 bases between them. The CDR3 bases are TGTGCCAGCAGTGAGAACGTGGCCACTGAAGCTTTCTTT. This sequence encodes CASSENVATEAFF.

This chain uses TRBV5-1 with TRBJ2-3; no firm D call. Germline V lookup: CDR1 SGHRS, CDR2 YFSETQ. Trimming shortened V by 4 bases and J by 1 base, and 13 bases separated the two germline ends. The CDR3 has 15 amino acids. The CDR3 protein is CASSATPDRTDTQYF. The CDR3 DNA sequence: TGCGCCAGCAGCGCGACCCCGGACCGCACAGATACGCAGTATTTT.

This clone was picked up one time. The rearrangement joins TRBV7-2 to TRBJ2-3; D perhaps matches TRBD2 (6 bases). The germline CDR1 and CDR2 sequences are SGHTA and FQGNSA. The CDR3 runs to 15 residues. V gave up 1 base and J gave up 6 bases, with 14 bases separating them. CDR3 loop: CASSLGGRNFDTQYF. The CDR3, as DNA: TGTGCCAGCAGCTTAGGGGGGAGGAATTTTGATACGCAGTATTTT.

DNA of the CDR3: TGCGCCAGCAGCTTGGAGTCAGGGTCGTCTGGCTACACCTTC. The encoded protein is CASSLESGSSGYTF. J is TRBJ1-2 and V is TRBV5-1; maybe TRBD1 (5 bases). Germline CDR1 and CDR2: SGHRS and YFSETQ. V was pared by 0 bases and J by 7 bases, with 13 bases between. This CDR3 has 14 residues.

This chain joins TRBV9 and TRBJ2-1; 10 bases line up with TRBD2. There are 19 residues in the CDR3. The germline CDR1 and CDR2 sequences are SGDLS and YYNGEE. Trimming took 3 bases from V and 0 from J; bases not matched to a gene: 12. DNA of the CDR3: TGTGCCAGCAGCGATCCTCCGGGACTAGCGCAGAGCTCCTACAATGAGCAGTTCTTC. Amino acids: CASSDPPGLAQSSYNEQFF.

The rearrangement links TRBV6-4 to TRBJ2-1; D unresolved. V was cut by 2 bases and J by 4 bases, with 3 bases left in between. This CDR3 is 12 amino acids long. Germline lookup yields CDR1 MRHNA and CDR2 SNTAGT. The CDR3 DNA reads as TGTGCCAGCAGTGACGGTTACAATGAGCAGTTCTTC. This translates into CASSDGYNEQFF.

CDR3 in DNA: TGTGCCAGCAGCTTCCCCGGGACAGCCCAAGAGACCCAGTACTTC. Its protein product is CASSFPGTAQETQYF. The gene calls are TRBV5-6 and TRBJ2-5, with TRBD1 matching over 7 bases. There are 15 residues in the CDR3. Germline V gene sequence: CDR1 SGHDT, CDR2 YYEEEE. The V and J ends lost 2 bases and 1 base, in that order; junction bases with no gene match: 5.

V usage is TRBV25-1 and J usage is TRBJ1-2; D remains unclear. Germline V lookup: CDR1 MGHDK, CDR2 SYGVNS. V was shortened by 5 bases and J by 0 bases, with 13 bases between the two germline ends. The CDR3 has 15 amino acids. CDR3 residues: CASSQEGIANYGYTF. The CDR3 DNA follows: TGTGCCAGCAGTCAGGAGGGAATAGCTAACTATGGCTACACCTTC.

The V gene is TRBV4-1, the J gene TRBJ2-3; the D is unclear. The CDR3 totals 15 residues. CDR1 and CDR2 from the germline V gene are MGHRA and YSYEKL. With 0 bases removed from V and 2 bases from J, the gap between germline ends came to 9 bases. CDR3 protein: CASSQEPGFTDTQYF. CDR3 nucleotide sequence: TGCGCCAGCAGCCAAGAGCCAGGCTTCACAGATACGCAGTATTTT.

This clone was recorded a few times. V gene TRBV27 combines with J gene TRBJ2-7; weak D call: TRBD2 (5 bases). Trimming took off 3 bases at V and 2 bases at J, with 8 bases between the two ends. This CDR3 region has 13 residues. Germline CDR1 reads MNHEY; CDR2 reads SMNVEV (reference sequence). CDR3 region: CASSFDGAYEQYF. DNA of the CDR3: TGTGCCAGCAGTTTCGACGGGGCCTACGAGCAGTACTTC.

The table lists this clone with a count of one. The rearrangement joins TRBV19 to TRBJ2-5; D is perhaps TRBD1 (5 bases). The CDR3 contains 15 residues. V was trimmed by 2 bases and J by 2 bases, leaving 12 bases between them. Germline loops: CDR1 LNHDA, CDR2 SQIVND (reference sequence). CDR3 coding DNA: TGTGCCAGTAGTATAACACAGGCCCCACAAGAGACCCAGTACTTC. Its protein is CASSITQAPQETQYF. Full variable domain (missing parts from reference TRBV19 and TRBJ2-5): DGGITQSPKYLFRKEGQNVTLSCEQNLNHDAMYWYRQDPGQGLRLIYYSQIVNDFQKGDIAEGYSVSREKKESFPLTVTSAQKNPTAFYLCASSITQAPQETQYFGPGTRLLVL.

The rearrangement links TRBV15 to TRBJ1-5, with D unclear. The CDR3 covers 13 residues. From germline, CDR1 is LNHNV and CDR2 YYDKDF (reference sequence). The ends were cut back, 2 bases at V and 4 bases at J, with 6 bases in the middle. The CDR3 loop is CATSRLGNQPQHF. CDR3 sequence (DNA): TGTGCCACCAGCAGATTGGGAAATCAGCCCCAGCATTTT. Based on the CDR3 plus reference TRBV15 and TRBJ1-5, the full variable domain is DAMVIQNPRYQVTQFGKPVTLSCSQTLNHNVMYWYQQKSSQAPKLLFHYYDKDFNNEADTPDNFQSRRPNTSFCFLDIRSPGLGDTAMYLCATSRLGNQPQHFGDGTRLSIL.

This rearrangement joins TRBV6-5 to TRBJ1-1; D not resolved. Germline-derived CDR1 and CDR2 are MNHEY and SVGAGI. This CDR3 is 12 amino acids long. V was shortened by 7 bases and J by 4 bases, with 10 bases between the two germline ends. The CDR3 sequence is CASKRESTEAFF. The CDR3 DNA reads TGTGCCAGCAAACGGGAGAGCACTGAAGCTTTCTTT.

The V gene is TRBV25-1, the J gene TRBJ2-3; D remains unclear. The ends were cut back, 2 bases at V and 5 bases at J, with 11 bases in the middle. Germline V gene lookup returns CDR1 MGHDK and CDR2 SYGVNS. This CDR3 region has 14 residues. DNA of the CDR3: TGTGCCAGCAGTGAAATTGCAACAATAGATACGCAGTATTTT. Translation gives CASSEIATIDTQYF.

The gene calls are TRBV28 and TRBJ1-1, with D possibly matching TRBD1 (6 bases). V shed 2 bases and J shed 2 bases, with 12 bases lying between them. The CDR3 is 15 residues long. Germline V gene data show CDR1 as MDHEN and CDR2 as SYDVKM. CDR3 sequence: CASSLRTDLNTEAFF. The CDR3, as DNA: TGTGCCAGCAGTTTAAGGACAGATCTTAACACTGAAGCTTTCTTT.

V and J are TRBV16 and TRBJ1-5; TRBD1 agrees at 9 bases. Germline V gene sequence: CDR1 KGHSY, CDR2 FQNENV. The CDR3 loop spans 16 amino acids. Trimming took 4 bases from V and 4 from J; bases not matched to a gene: 8. For the CDR3, the DNA is TGTGCCAGCAGCCGAAGACAGGGGGAAAAAAATCAGCCCCAGCATTTT. This codes for CASSRRQGEKNQPQHF.

This clone is a singleton in its sample. This chain's CDR3 is CASSLTASRNEKLFF. For the CDR3, the DNA is TGTGCCAGCAGTTTGACAGCCTCTAGAAATGAAAAACTGTTTTTT. The V call is TRBV27, the J call TRBJ1-4; a weak D match, TRBD1 (5 bases). Per germline, CDR1 MNHEY and CDR2 SMNVEV (reference sequence). This CDR3 has 15 residues. The V and J ends lost 3 bases and 5 bases respectively, with 13 bases between them.

This chain links TRBV7-2 with TRBJ2-7; D gene ambiguous. With 5 bases removed from V and 4 bases from J, the gap between germline ends came to 15 bases. The CDR3 sequence is 14 residues long. Germline V gene data show CDR1 as SGHTA and CDR2 as FQGNSA. CDR3 amino acids: CASSRANLEYEQYF. Written as DNA, the CDR3 is TGTGCCAGCAGCCGCGCTAACCTAGAATACGAGCAGTACTTC.

This clone was recorded a few times. This sequence joins TRBV7-3 and TRBJ2-2; D unclear. The ends were cut back, 1 base at V and 4 bases at J, with 10 bases in the middle. Germline V gives CDR1 SGHTA, CDR2 FQGTGA. The CDR3 extends over 15 amino acids. The CDR3 DNA follows: TGTGCCAGCAGCTTAAAGGTAGAGCCCACCGGGGAGCTGTTTTTT. This codes for CASSLKVEPTGELFF. The full variable domain, rest sourced from reference TRBV7-3 and TRBJ2-2, is GAGVSQTPSNKVTEKGKYVELRCDPISGHTALYWYRQSLGQGPEFLIYFQGTGAADDSGLPNDRFFAVRPEGSVSTLKIQRTERGDSAVYLCASSLKVEPTGELFFGEGSRLTVL.

The chain employs TRBV28 and TRBJ2-5; perhaps D is TRBD1 or TRBD2 (5 bases each). Trimming took off 5 bases at V and 10 bases at J, with 8 bases between the two ends. The CDR3 extends over 10 amino acids. CDR1 and CDR2 from the germline V gene are MDHEN and SYDVKM. The CDR3 loop is CASSGGDQYF. CDR3 nucleotide sequence: TGTGCCAGCAGTGGGGGTGACCAGTACTTC.

The chain has TRBV5-1 and TRBJ2-2, with D maybe TRBD2 (6 bases). Per germline, CDR1 SGHRS and CDR2 YFSETQ. Trimming removed 0 bases from V and 5 bases from J, with 17 bases in between. There are 17 residues in the CDR3. This chain's CDR3 is CASSLAGFGSRTGELFF. The CDR3 coding sequence is TGCGCCAGCAGCTTGGCCGGTTTCGGGAGCCGTACCGGGGAGCTGTTTTTT.